Listed here are 9 T cell receptor beta chains from one sample, sequenced in a study of cytomegalovirus exposure and HLA in healthy donors. Primers: 60 Vbeta forward and 13 Jbeta reverse. TCRdb's copy holds only in-frame clones and misses some; the assay was immunoSEQ multiplex PCR. The sample lists approximately 120,000 clones, around 84% occurring once. Sequencing used PBMCs. The receptors stem from a woman aged 40 to 55 in good health and CMV-seronegative.

V gene TRBV11-2 combines with J gene TRBJ2-7; TRBD1 matches 9 bases. CDR1 is SGHAT, CDR2 FQNNGV, per germline. Germline trimming cut 4 bases from V and 6 bases from J; bases unmatched to any gene: 10. There are 15 residues in the CDR3. The DNA for the CDR3 is TGTGCCAGCAGCTCAGTAGGACAGGGGTTCTTCGAGCAGTACTTC. This encodes CASSSVGQGFFEQYF.

The DNA of the CDR3 is TGTGCCAGCAGCCGAAAGACAGGGTCAGATACGCAGTATTTT. It specifies CASSRKTGSDTQYF. The chain carries TRBV11-3 and TRBJ2-3, with 7 positions matching TRBD1. V lost 5 bases to trimming and J lost 4 bases; unmatched junction nucleotides: 6. Per germline, CDR1 SGHNT and CDR2 YENEEA. The CDR3 spans 14 residues.

The rearrangement joins TRBV7-2 to TRBJ1-6; weak D call: TRBD1 (6 bases). Germline V gene lookup returns CDR1 SGHTA and CDR2 FQGNSA. Between the trimmed V and J ends, which lost 3 bases and 10 bases, there was a span of 13 bases. This CDR3 has 14 residues. The CDR3 protein is CASSFRGLPSPLHF. The CDR3 nucleotides are TGTGCCAGCAGCTTCAGGGGCCTCCCCTCACCCCTCCACTTT. Combining the CDR3 with reference TRBV7-2 and TRBJ1-6 gives the whole variable domain GAGVSQSPSNKVTEKGKDVELRCDPISGHTALYWYRQSLGQGLEFLIYFQGNSAPDKSGLPSDRFSAERTGGSVSTLTIQRTQQEDSAVYLCASSFRGLPSPLHFGNGTRLTVT.

V is TRBV5-6 and J is TRBJ1-1, with D possibly being TRBD1 (6 bases). Trimming took off 9 bases at V and 5 bases at J, with 14 bases between the two ends. Looked up from germline, CDR1 is SGHDT and CDR2 is YYEEEE. This CDR3 comprises 12 residues. The CDR3: CATGQGSTEAFF. The CDR3 DNA follows: TGTGCCACCGGGCAGGGGAGTACTGAAGCTTTCTTT.

The rearrangement uses TRBV2 and TRBJ1-5; D ambiguous. The germline V and J ends were trimmed by 3 bases and 4 bases, with 7 bases remaining between them. This CDR3 comprises 13 residues. CDR1 and CDR2 (germline): SNHLY, FYNNEI. The DNA of the CDR3 is TGTGCCAGCAGTGATATCCAGAATCAGCCCCAGCATTTT. It encodes CASSDIQNQPQHF.

The chain uses TRBV19 and TRBJ1-1; D is ambiguous. The CDR3 totals 15 residues. Trimming pared 0 bases from V and 2 bases from J, leaving 10 bases between. Germline CDR1 and CDR2: LNHDA and SQIVND (reference sequence). The CDR3 region has the DNA TGTGCCAGTAGTATAGATCCGGGGTCCAACACTGAAGCTTTCTTT. Its protein is CASSIDPGSNTEAFF.

This chain joins TRBV4-2 and TRBJ1-3; the D is unclear. Germline CDR1 and CDR2: LGHNA and YNFKEQ. The CDR3 length is 15 residues. V lost 6 bases to trimming and J lost 2 bases, with 14 bases between them. CDR3 sequence reads: CASRSTDSPGNTIYF. DNA for the CDR3: TGTGCCAGCAGGAGTACGGACTCCCCTGGAAACACCATATATTTT.

This chain links TRBV7-3 with TRBJ2-3, with 7 nucleotides matching TRBD2. V was clipped by 4 bases and J by 2 bases; unmatched bases: 6. The CDR3 runs to 15 residues. Germline V gene data show CDR1 as SGHTA and CDR2 as FQGTGA. The CDR3 region is CASSSASGITDTQYF. DNA for the CDR3: TGTGCCAGCAGCTCGGCTAGCGGTATCACAGATACGCAGTATTTT.

The CDR3 sequence is CASSGTGTGIPHGYTF. CDR3 DNA sequence: TGTGCCAGCAGTGGTACCGGGACAGGGATTCCCCATGGCTACACCTTC. The rearrangement joins TRBV6-6 to TRBJ1-2, with 9 bases identical to TRBD1. The CDR3 is 16 residues long. Germline CDR1 reads MNHNY; CDR2 reads SVGAGI (reference sequence). J gave up 6 bases and V 5 bases, and 13 bases lay outside the gene matches.